A single sample is the source of the 19 T cell receptor beta chains below, sequenced in a study of blood T cell repertoires in COVID-19. Data came from immunoSEQ multiplex PCR; TCRdb stores just in-frame clones and leaves some out. The repertoire has 55,000 to 65,000 clones, around 87% of them found once; the top ten carry 6.9%. Sequences were obtained from peripheral blood. The receptors come from a man aged 55 to 69 with active or convalescent COVID-19.

The J gene is TRBJ2-3, the V gene TRBV9, with TRBD2 identical over 7 bases. V lost 0 bases and J lost 4; bases outside the gene matches: 14. This CDR3 is 18 amino acids long. Germline lookup yields CDR1 SGDLS and CDR2 YYNGEE. As DNA, the CDR3 is TGTGCCAGCAGCGTAGATTATATGTGGGAGGGAATCTCAGATACGCAGTATTTT. It translates to CASSVDYMWEGISDTQYF.

The sample holds one count of this clone. The V call is TRBV19, the J call TRBJ2-2; TRBD2 aligns across 10 bases. Germline V gene lookup returns CDR1 LNHDA and CDR2 SQIVND (reference sequence). The CDR3 sequence is 16 residues long. The trim removed 6 bases at V and 0 bases at J, leaving 4 bases unmatched. The CDR3 protein is CASRQLAGTNTGELFF. CDR3 coding DNA: TGTGCCAGTAGACAACTAGCGGGGACGAACACCGGGGAGCTGTTTTTT.

This chain joins TRBV3-1 (or the pseudogene TRBV3-2) and TRBJ2-7; D might be TRBD1 (6 bases). The CDR3 covers 14 residues. The V gene's germline CDR1 is LGHDT and CDR2 YNNKEL (reference sequence). The germline V and J ends were trimmed by 0 bases and 3 bases, with 9 bases remaining between them. This CDR3 is CASSQDDRSYEQYF. The CDR3 region has the DNA TGTGCCAGCAGCCAAGATGACAGGAGCTACGAGCAGTACTTC.

The V call is TRBV6-2 or TRBV6-3, the J call TRBJ2-1; 11 positions match TRBD2. The CDR3 loop spans 16 amino acids. The V segment lost 2 bases and the J segment 6 bases; nucleotides outside the gene matches: 6. Germline V CDR1 and CDR2: MNHEY, SVGEGT. The CDR3 region is CASSYLSGGVRNEQFF. In DNA, the CDR3 is TGTGCCAGCAGTTACCTTAGCGGGGGGGTCCGCAATGAGCAGTTCTTC.

The chain recombines TRBV11-1 with TRBJ1-6, with TRBD1 matching 8 bases. Trimming cost V 2 bases and J 10 bases; bases outside gene matches: 7. This CDR3 region has 15 residues. Looked up from germline, CDR1 is SGHAT and CDR2 is FQDESV (reference sequence). The CDR3 region has the DNA TGTGCCAGCAGCTTACTTAACAGGGGGGTGTCACCCCTCCACTTT. This sequence encodes CASSLLNRGVSPLHF.

The table lists this clone with a few counts. This chain joins TRBV6-2 or TRBV6-3 and TRBJ1-6, with D possibly TRBD1 on 6 matching bases. Trimming took off 2 bases at V and 8 bases at J, with 22 bases between the two ends. The CDR3 spans 18 residues. Looked up from germline, CDR1 is MNHEY and CDR2 is SVGEGT. The CDR3 reads CASSYRFHRQVRDSPLHF. The CDR3 region has the DNA TGTGCCAGCAGTTACCGTTTTCATCGACAGGTTAGGGATTCACCCCTCCACTTT.

The chain links TRBV6-5 to TRBJ1-2; 9 positions match TRBD1. CDR1 is MNHEY and CDR2 is SVGAGI in the germline V gene. V shed 6 bases, J shed 4 bases, and the junction held 3 bases outside the gene matches. CDR3 size: 13 residues. CDR3: CASRKGQGYGYTF. For the CDR3, the DNA is TGTGCCAGCAGGAAGGGACAGGGCTATGGCTACACCTTC.

The V and J genes are TRBV7-9 and TRBJ2-6, with D uncertain. Between the trimmed V and J ends, which lost 6 bases and 0 bases, there was a span of 9 bases. The CDR3 contains 15 residues. Germline CDR1 reads SEHNR; CDR2 reads FQNEAQ (reference sequence). CDR3 DNA: TGTGCCAGCAGTTCGCAGATCTCTGGGGCCAACGTCCTGACTTTC. Amino acids: CASSSQISGANVLTF.

The chain carries TRBV4-3 and TRBJ1-3; tentatively, D is TRBD1 (5 bases). The CDR3 has 16 residues. V was shortened by 0 bases and J by 4 bases, with 13 bases between the two germline ends. CDR1 is LGHNA and CDR2 is YSLEER in the germline V gene. CDR3 nucleotides: TGCGCCAGCAGCCAAGATTCCGGGGGACCAGGAAACACCATATATTTT. Encoded protein: CASSQDSGGPGNTIYF.

V usage is TRBV25-1 and J usage is TRBJ2-1; D is perhaps TRBD2 (5 bases). Germline loops: CDR1 MGHDK, CDR2 SYGVNS. With 7 bases removed from V and 4 bases from J, the gap between germline ends came to 14 bases. This CDR3 contains 14 residues. As DNA, the CDR3 is TGTGCCAGCATGGACGCCGAGGGTTACAATGAGCAGTTCTTC. Translated: CASMDAEGYNEQFF.

The rearrangement uses TRBV19 and TRBJ1-1, with D maybe TRBD1 (5 bases). The V end was cut by 3 bases, the J end by 6 bases, with 11 bases between. The CDR3 loop spans 13 amino acids. Germline V gene lookup returns CDR1 LNHDA and CDR2 SQIVND (reference sequence). As DNA, the CDR3 is TGTGCCAGTAGTATTTTGGGGGGGGCTGAAGCTTTCTTT. This codes for CASSILGGAEAFF.

CDR3 coding DNA: TGTGCCAGCAGCCCCCGCGGGGGGGCTGGTGGGGCCAACGTCCTGACTTTC. Translating gives CASSPRGGAGGANVLTF. The chain combines TRBV3-1 (or the pseudogene TRBV3-2) with TRBJ2-6; 9 bases are shared with TRBD2. V dropped 4 bases and J dropped 3; count of bases not matched to a gene: 7. Germline assignment: CDR1 LGHDT and CDR2 YNNKEL (reference sequence). The CDR3 is 17 residues long.

This clone has just a few counts. V and J are TRBV18 and TRBJ2-2, with no clear D. The CDR3 runs 14 residues. Per the germline V gene, CDR1 is KGHSH and CDR2 is LQKENI. The CDR3 loop is CAATQAVGTGELFF. DNA for the CDR3: TGTGCGGCCACCCAGGCCGTGGGCACCGGGGAGCTGTTTTTT. Drawing the rest from reference TRBV18 and TRBJ2-2, the complete variable domain is NAGVMQNPRHLVRRRGQEARLRCSPMKGHSHVYWYRQLPEEGLKFMVYLQKENIIDESGMPKERFSAEFPKEGPSILRIQQVVRGDSAAYFCAATQAVGTGELFFGEGSRLTVL.

The rearrangement uses TRBV5-1 and TRBJ2-5; 9 bases are a match to TRBD1. Trimming cost V 3 bases and J 10 bases; bases outside gene matches: 10. The CDR3 runs 14 residues. The germline CDR1 and CDR2 sequences are SGHRS and YFSETQ. The CDR3, as DNA: TGCGCCAGCAGCTACCGAGGGGACAGGGTCGTCCAGTACTTC. It is translated as CASSYRGDRVVQYF.

The rearrangement uses TRBV6-2 or TRBV6-3 and TRBJ1-2; D is undetermined. V lost 0 bases to trimming and J lost 7 bases, with 9 bases between them. Germline CDR1 MNHEY, CDR2 SVGEGT. This CDR3 has 13 residues. The CDR3 DNA sequence: TGTGCCAGCAGTTACTCGCTAGGTGGTGGCTACACCTTC. It is translated as CASSYSLGGGYTF.

The V call is TRBV18, the J call TRBJ2-1, with 9 bases fitting TRBD2. This CDR3 contains 15 residues. Germline V gene data show CDR1 as KGHSH and CDR2 as LQKENI. The J segment lost 7 bases and the V segment lost 1 base, leaving 5 bases of the junction unmatched. The CDR3 region is CASSPLASGTNEQFF. DNA for the CDR3: TGTGCCAGCTCACCACTGGCTAGCGGGACTAATGAGCAGTTCTTC.

The chain combines TRBV29-1 with TRBJ1-5; TRBD1 agrees at 8 bases. The CDR3 spans 13 residues. The germline V gene has CDR1 SQVTM and CDR2 ANQGSEA. V trimming: 5 bases; J trimming: 6 bases; junction bases outside the gene matches: 6. For the CDR3, the DNA is TGCAGCGTTAATCAGGGGGCAGGTCAGCCCCAGCATTTT. Translating gives CSVNQGAGQPQHF. The full variable domain, in which reference TRBV29-1 and TRBJ1-5 provide the parts outside the CDR3, is SAVISQKPSRDICQRGTSLTIQCQVDSQVTMMFWYRQQPGQSLTLIATANQGSEATYESGFVIDKFPISRPNLTFSTLTVSNMSPEDSSIYLCSVNQGAGQPQHFGDGTRLSIL.

This chain links TRBV28 with TRBJ2-1; D remains ambiguous. Per germline, CDR1 MDHEN and CDR2 SYDVKM. The CDR3 loop spans 14 amino acids. Trimming removed 1 base at V and 4 bases at J, with 8 bases between. DNA for the CDR3: TGTGCCAGCAGTTTATACAACAGATACAATGAGCAGTTCTTC. Translating it yields CASSLYNRYNEQFF.

Points on this clone: The germline gene is not matched at one end of the junction; a read error may be the cause. This chain joins TRBV29-1 and TRBJ1-5; 8 positions match TRBD1. The CDR3 has 14 residues. Germline CDR1 and CDR2: SQVTM and ANQGSEA. DNA for the CDR3: TGCAGCGTCGAAGGGACAGGACGCAATCAGCCCCAGCATTTT. Translating gives CSVEGTGRNQPQHF. Complete variable domain (other parts from reference TRBV29-1 and TRBJ1-5): SAVISQKPSRDICQRGTSLTIQCQVDSQVTMMFWYRQQPGQSLTLIATANQGSEATYESGFVIDKFPISRPNLTFSTLTVSNMSPEDSSIYLCSVEGTGRNQPQHFGDGTRLSIL.